This T cell receptor (beta chain) derives from a study of T cell responses to AZD1222 COVID-19 vaccine (dated by TCRdb to the early 2020s). At the level of the whole study: A total of approximately 240 trial participants underwent TCR sequencing, of whom 207 received two doses of AZD1222 and around 25 received two doses of the MenACWY control vaccine. Enrollment into the trials was organized by age into subgroups of 18-55, 56-69 and 70-plus years, and those subgroups contained roughly 150, 30 and 60 TCR-sequenced participants, respectively. Results and caveats for the whole study, not just this receptor: Most participants were white British and females outnumbered males, and the authors suggested that clonal diversity may have been underestimated. Conclusions about previously exposed vaccinees are limited because only six or seven AZD1222 recipients were SARS-CoV-2 seropositive at baseline. Reportedly, close to half of the unique spike-specific TCRs recognized epitopes lying outside the regions that are mutated in the B.1.351 and B.1.1.7 variants. A significant rise in spike-specific TCR breadth and depth was observed after two AZD1222 doses relative to day 0 and relative to MenACWY recipients. Because no day 14 peak-response samples were available, the repertoires could be characterized only after the peak T cell response. CD4 TCRs associated with the vaccine covered the entire spike protein, and the dominant responses were in regions 160-218 and 743-854. In the small 56-69-year group, the increase in depth fell short of significance, most likely because of low power.

This clone was picked up a small number of times. This clone's antigen is unknown. The record has no base qualities; no much larger clone is one base away. The CDR3 regions of human TCRbeta chains were subjected to immunosequencing. Processing in the source paper ran as follows. Repertoire TCRs were checked for matches against a reference library of SARS-CoV-2-specific TCRs that had been generated using the MIRA antigen-specificity platform. Breadth was defined as the fraction of unique TCRs that were SARS-CoV-2-associated, and depth was defined as the fraction of total T cells that were SARS-CoV-2-associated. Using the MIRA data, each spike-specific TCR was assigned both to the spike region to which the TCR was reactive and to a CD4 or CD8 class. Log10-transformed breadth and depth values were compared by one-way ANOVA with Sidak's multiple comparisons tests. In TCRdb, the immuneACCESS table is reduced to in-frame sequences with V and J assigned. These tables do not hold every clone; where another copy was compared, an unresolved V gene accounts for under half, and the others remain unexplained. The V and J calls and the clone size are those of that table, but D and trimming were determined from the DNA. The sample table records roughly 120,000 clones; more than 80% of these occur just once. The ten largest clones add up to around 4.4% of the sample.

The germline V gene encodes CDR1 SEHNR and CDR2 FQNEAQ (reference sequence). There are 19 amino acids in the CDR3, from cysteine to phenylalanine inclusive. The sequence is cut down to CDR3 DNA, 57 bases in frame from base 1. At the junction V is shortened by 5 bases and J by 0 bases; bases outside the gene matches: 10. The time point label, as the study defines it: about 28 days (+/-7) after the second vaccine dose. AZD1222 recipients whose second dose came at about 4 weeks and those whose second dose came at about 12 weeks were combined into one group, since spike-specific TCR depth and breadth did not differ between the two schedules. Samples from vaccinated people were obtained from the UK trials COV001 and COV002, which included a single-blind randomized controlled phase 2/3 trial of AZD1222 (ChAdOx1 nCoV-19) in healthy adults. For TCRbeta chain sequencing, PBMC samples were collected from trial participants at day 0 and at day 28 after the second dose.

The sequences come from peripheral blood, collected 28 days after the second AZD1222 dose. The receptor was derived from an adult who received the AZD1222 COVID-19 vaccine. Recombination connected TRBV7-9 to TRBJ2-2; 12 bases in the middle match TRBD2. The CDR3 is CASSPRLAGASTNTGELFF. Here is the DNA: TGTGCCAGCAGCCCTCGACTAGCGGGGGCTTCCACGAACACCGGGGAGCTGTTTTTT.